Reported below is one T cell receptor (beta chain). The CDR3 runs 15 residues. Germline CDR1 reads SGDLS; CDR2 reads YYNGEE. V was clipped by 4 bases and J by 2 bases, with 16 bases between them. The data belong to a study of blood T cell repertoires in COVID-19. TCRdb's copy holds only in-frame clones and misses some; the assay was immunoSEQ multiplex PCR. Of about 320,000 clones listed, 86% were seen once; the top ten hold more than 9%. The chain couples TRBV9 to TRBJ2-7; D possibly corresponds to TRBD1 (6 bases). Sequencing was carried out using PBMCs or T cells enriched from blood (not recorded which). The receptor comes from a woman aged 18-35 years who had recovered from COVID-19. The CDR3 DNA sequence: TGTGCCAGCAGCCCGACTTCGGACAGCGCCTACGAGCAGTACTTC. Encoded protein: CASSPTSDSAYEQYF.